This T cell receptor beta chain was captured by sequencing in a study of CD8+CD57+ T cells in acquired aplastic anemia. Study as a whole: Sorted CD4+ and CD8+ cells yielded roughly 3.4 ug of DNA on average.

V gave up 2 bases and J gave up 8 bases; unmatched junction bases: 11. The CDR3 sequence is 16 residues long. Looked up from germline, CDR1 is SGHTA and CDR2 is FQGTGA. The sample holds many counts of this clonotype. Antigen: not known. Genomic DNA provided the template from which TCR beta VDJ and CDR3 profiles were obtained. TCRdb used MiXCR to reprocess the reads, holding one entry per CDR3 protein. The data hold some 200,000 distinct CDR3 sequences, with roughly 33% observed a single time. Regarding the study as a whole: Patients had around 30 CD8+ CDR3 sequences in common with controls (the shared set).

The sample consisted of sorted CD4+, CD8+, or CD8+CD57+ T cells (not recorded which) from PBMCs. The chain joins TRBV7-3 to TRBJ2-3; 9 nucleotides match TRBD2. The receptor's source is a human donor in good health, serving as a control. The CDR3 DNA sequence: TGTGCCAGCAGCTTATTCGCCGCGGGAGGGGGCAGTACGCAGTATTTT. Its translation is CASSLFAAGGGSTQYF. Together with reference TRBV7-3 and TRBJ2-3, the CDR3 gives the full variable domain: GAGVSQTPSNKVTEKGKYVELRCDPISGHTALYWYRQSLGQGPEFLIYFQGTGAADDSGLPNDRFFAVRPEGSVSTLKIQRTERGDSAVYLCASSLFAAGGGSTQYFGPGTRLTVL.